These 19 T cell receptor beta chains share one sample of origin, sequenced in a study of T-cell memory formation after mild COVID-19 (dated by TCRdb to 2020 to 2023). Library preparation employed 5' RACE. TCRdb records Illumina NovaSeq 6000 as the sequencer. TCRdb redid the processing of the public reads, applying fastp at Q25 and MiXCR, and retained in-frame beta chains. CDR3 protein duplicates are merged, each entry listing the most common genes and DNA. The sample table holds hundreds of thousands of distinct CDR3 sequences, of which less than 25% were seen once. Of the sample, 8.8% falls within the top ten clones. Specimen: PBMCs or a T cell subset sorted from them (not recorded which). These TCRs come from an adult woman who had mild COVID-19 (a few samples of this study predate the infection). The sample titles of this study are shuffled in the database, so cell type and time point are left out; the donor was told from shared clones.

Comments on this clonotype: The conserved closing phenylalanine or tryptophan is absent in this CDR3, likely reflecting a read error. The chain recombines TRBV5-1 with TRBJ1-1; D is perhaps TRBD1 (5 bases). The germline gives CDR1 SGHRS, CDR2 YFSETQ. Trimming left V 5 bases short and J 4 bases short, with 15 bases between. This CDR3 is built from 14 residues. CDR3 nucleotide sequence: TGCGCCAGCAGAACCGGGGCAACGACCACTGAAGCTTTCTGT. As protein: CASRTGATTTEAFC.

At least ten counts were recorded for this clonotype. This chain joins TRBV7-2 and TRBJ1-2; 9 bases line up with TRBD1. The germline V gene has CDR1 SGHTA and CDR2 FQGNSA. V was clipped by 0 bases and J by 7 bases; unmatched bases: 12. The CDR3 is 17 residues long. CDR3 protein: CASSLAPPGQGFGGYTF. CDR3 in DNA: TGTGCCAGCAGCTTAGCCCCTCCGGGACAGGGATTCGGTGGCTACACCTTC.

This clonotype was picked up many times. The chain combines TRBV7-3 with TRBJ2-5; D uncertain. V was pared by 4 bases and J by 1 base, with 7 bases between. Germline-derived CDR1 and CDR2 are SGHTA and FQGTGA. This CDR3 spans 13 amino acids. CDR3 coding DNA: TGTGCCAGCAGCTATATCCCCCAAGAGACCCAGTACTTC. Protein: CASSYIPQETQYF.

The gene calls are TRBV24-1 and TRBJ1-1, with a possible D match to TRBD1 (6 bases). This CDR3 has 13 amino acids. CDR1 and CDR2 (germline): KGHDR, SFDVKD. Trimming pared 6 bases from V and 3 bases from J, leaving 10 bases between. DNA for the CDR3: TGTGCCACCAGTCAGGGGATTTACACTGAAGCTTTCTTT. Protein sequence: CATSQGIYTEAFF.

The genes are TRBV20-1 and TRBJ1-1, with D perhaps TRBD1 (5 bases). Per the germline V gene, CDR1 is DFQATT and CDR2 is SNEGSKA (reference sequence). The germline V and J ends were trimmed by 1 base and 4 bases, with 22 bases remaining between them. The CDR3 is made up of 17 amino acids. The chain's CDR3 is CSARGFSFGRETTEAFF. CDR3 bases: TGCAGTGCTAGAGGTTTTTCGTTCGGCAGGGAGACCACTGAAGCTTTCTTT.

The chain couples TRBV6-5 to TRBJ2-7; no clear D. The CDR3 is made up of 13 amino acids. CDR1 and CDR2 from the germline V gene are MNHEY and SVGAGI. Trimming took off 0 bases at V and 6 bases at J, with 9 bases between the two ends. CDR3 DNA sequence: TGTGCCAGCAGTTACTCCCGACCTAGCGAGCAGTACTTC. This encodes CASSYSRPSEQYF.

This clonotype appeared a few times. This chain connects TRBV30 to TRBJ2-2; 7 nucleotides line up with TRBD1. CDR3 size: 15 residues. Losses at the gene ends were 5 bases for V and 0 bases for J; bases not matched to a gene: 6. Germline V gene data show CDR1 as GTSNPN and CDR2 as SVGIG (reference sequence). This CDR3 is CAWGRQGPNTGELFF. In DNA, the CDR3 is TGTGCCTGGGGCAGACAGGGCCCGAACACCGGGGAGCTGTTTTTT.

This sequence joins TRBV9 and TRBJ2-1; D gene unclear. Germline CDR1 is SGDLS and CDR2 is YYNGEE. V was clipped by 3 bases and J by 0 bases, with 13 bases between them. This CDR3 is 16 amino acids long. CDR3 sequence: CASSEDAPLSYNEQFF. DNA for the CDR3: TGTGCCAGCAGCGAGGACGCGCCACTCTCCTACAATGAGCAGTTCTTC.

This clonotype was found a few times. This chain uses TRBV4-3 with TRBJ1-3; D possibly corresponds to TRBD1 (5 bases). Trimming shortened V by 0 bases and J by 0 bases, and 9 bases separated the two germline ends. Looked up from germline, CDR1 is LGHNA and CDR2 is YSLEER. The CDR3 runs to 16 residues. The CDR3 DNA sequence: TGCGCCAGCAGCCAAGATGGGGGACTCTCTGGAAACACCATATATTTT. Translating gives CASSQDGGLSGNTIYF.

The chain carries TRBV6-6 and TRBJ1-3, with TRBD1 matching over 9 bases. Trimming cost V 7 bases and J 2 bases; bases outside gene matches: 9. The CDR3 runs to 16 residues. CDR1 is MNHNY, CDR2 SVGAGI, per germline (reference sequence). In DNA form, the CDR3 reads TGTGCCAGCATTTATATACAGGGGGCCCCTGGAAACACCATATATTTT. Translating it yields CASIYIQGAPGNTIYF.

The rearrangement links TRBV19 to TRBJ1-5; D possibly corresponds to TRBD1 (6 bases). The CDR3 sequence is 16 residues long. V lost 3 bases and J 0 bases, leaving 12 bases between the germline ends. Per germline, CDR1 LNHDA and CDR2 SQIVND (reference sequence). CDR3 loop: CASSIRGAYSNQPQHF. CDR3 DNA sequence: TGTGCCAGTAGTATTCGGGGGGCTTATAGCAATCAGCCCCAGCATTTT.

This clonotype occurred a few times. The CDR3 DNA reads as TGCAGTGCTAGAACGACTAGCAGCAATGAGCAGTTCTTC. It encodes CSARTTSSNEQFF. The chain uses TRBV20-1 and TRBJ2-1; 7 nucleotides match TRBD2. CDR1 and CDR2 from the germline V gene are DFQATT and SNEGSKA (reference sequence). This CDR3 comprises 13 residues. J gave up 6 bases and V 2 bases, and 4 bases lay outside the gene matches.

The rearrangement uses TRBV2 and TRBJ2-7, with TRBD2 matching 11 bases. This CDR3 region has 15 residues. CDR1 and CDR2 from the germline V gene are SNHLY and FYNNEI. The ends lost 6 bases at V and 6 bases at J; junction bases unmatched: 10. In DNA form, the CDR3 reads TGTGCCAGCAGGGCCCAACTAGCGGGAGTAGCCGAGCAGTACTTC. This translates into CASRAQLAGVAEQYF.

This clonotype showed up just a few times. The chain joins TRBV4-1 to TRBJ2-3; D is perhaps TRBD1 (6 bases). The germline V gene has CDR1 MGHRA and CDR2 YSYEKL. This CDR3 spans 16 amino acids. Between the trimmed V and J ends, which lost 5 bases and 3 bases, there was a span of 18 bases. CDR3 sequence: CASSDIIRGMTDTQYF. CDR3 sequence (DNA): TGCGCCAGCAGCGACATTATCAGGGGAATGACAGATACGCAGTATTTT.

This chain connects TRBV6-5 to TRBJ1-1; TRBD1 is a possible D gene (5 bases). The CDR3 runs to 17 residues. V was shortened by 2 bases and J by 0 bases, with 16 bases between the two germline ends. Germline CDR1 is MNHEY and CDR2 is SVGAGI. The CDR3 DNA reads as TGTGCCAGCAGTTACGTCATAGGTGCAGGGCTGAACACTGAAGCTTTCTTT. It specifies CASSYVIGAGLNTEAFF.

This clonotype was seen at least ten times. The chain uses TRBV3-1 and TRBJ2-7; 9 bases are shared with TRBD2. V lost 2 bases, J lost 0 bases, and 8 bases stayed unmatched. This CDR3 contains 17 residues. In germline, CDR1 is LGHDT, CDR2 YNNKEL (reference sequence). CDR3 in DNA: TGTGCCAGCAGCCAACTACTGACTAGCGGATCCTCCTACGAGCAGTACTTC. Its protein product is CASSQLLTSGSSYEQYF.

The gene calls are TRBV20-1 and TRBJ1-1, with TRBD1 identical over 7 bases. The V gene end was trimmed by 6 bases and the J gene end by 3 bases; junction bases not matched to a gene: 10. CDR1 is DFQATT and CDR2 is SNEGSKA in the germline V gene (reference sequence). This CDR3 is 14 amino acids long. The CDR3 protein is CSARDRVGDTEAFF. CDR3 sequence (DNA): TGCAGTGCCCGAGACAGGGTAGGTGACACTGAAGCTTTCTTT.

This sequence joins TRBV5-1 and TRBJ1-2; unclear D gene. V lost 4 bases, J lost 4 bases, and 8 bases lay in between. Germline V gene data show CDR1 as SGHRS and CDR2 as YFSETQ. This CDR3 contains 12 residues. This chain's CDR3 is CASSTTSYGYTF. In DNA, the CDR3 is TGCGCCAGCAGCACGACATCCTATGGCTACACCTTC.

The table lists this clonotype with a few counts. The CDR3 here is CASSLGDRDNEKLFF. The CDR3 bases are TGTGCCAGCAGCTTAGGGGACCGAGATAATGAAAAACTGTTTTTT. The J gene is TRBJ1-4, the V gene TRBV7-2, with a weak D call TRBD1 (5 bases). Germline CDR1 is SGHTA and CDR2 is FQGNSA. CDR3 length: 15 amino acids. Trimming stripped 1 base from V and 4 bases from J, with 10 bases between.